This TCR beta chain was identified during a study of human T cells and chemical hapten exposure. Study overall: Patch testing was performed with 0.01% DPC on the upper back, with reading at 6 days. Study outcomes and limitations: Versus controls, expanded TCRs had significantly more large CDR3 similarity clusters.

As concerns this clonotype: As yet, its antigen is unknown.

The sample's time point: patch test 2, 6 weeks after DPC sensitization. Treatment meaning: therapeutic diphenylcyclopropenone sensitization with weekly scalp DPC. Patients had alopecia, were aged 18 to 70, and were not pregnant. MiXCR, applied by TCRdb to the RACE reads, yields one record per CDR3 protein. The profile covers under 100,000 distinct CDR3 sequences, with roughly 10% appearing a single time and over 2% taken by the ten largest. The receptor was derived from a woman aged 25 to 39 with alopecia areata. Some clones in this sample may be carry-over from other donors' samples. The sequences come from whole blood, collected in connection with sensitization to the hapten diphenylcyclopropenone (DPC).

Here the CDR3 reads CASSSGTDQETQYF. CDR3 DNA sequence: TGTGCCAGCAGTTCGGGGACAGACCAAGAGACCCAGTACTTC. The rearrangement joins TRBV6-5 to TRBJ2-5, with 7 bases matching TRBD1. The V and J ends lost 4 bases and 0 bases, in that order; junction bases with no gene match: 2. CDR1 MNHEY and CDR2 SVGAGI come from the germline V gene. The CDR3 has 14 amino acids.